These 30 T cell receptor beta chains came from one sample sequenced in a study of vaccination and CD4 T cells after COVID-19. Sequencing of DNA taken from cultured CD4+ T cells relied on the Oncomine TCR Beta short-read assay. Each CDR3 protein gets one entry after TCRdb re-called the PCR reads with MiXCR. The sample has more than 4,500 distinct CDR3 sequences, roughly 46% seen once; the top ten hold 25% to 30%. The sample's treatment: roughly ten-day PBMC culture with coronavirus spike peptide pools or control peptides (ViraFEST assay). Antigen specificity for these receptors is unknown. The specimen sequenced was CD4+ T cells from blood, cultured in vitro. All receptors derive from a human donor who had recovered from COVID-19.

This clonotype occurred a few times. The CDR3 bases are TGCGCCAGCAGCTCGGGACAACCCTCCTATAATTCACCCCTCCACTTT. This translates into CASSSGQPSYNSPLHF. The chain joins TRBV5-1 to TRBJ1-6; the D gene is possibly TRBD1 (6 bases). The V end lost 3 bases, the J end lost 0 bases, and 10 bases lay between the germline ends. The CDR3 has 16 amino acids. Looked up from germline, CDR1 is SGHRS and CDR2 is YFSETQ.

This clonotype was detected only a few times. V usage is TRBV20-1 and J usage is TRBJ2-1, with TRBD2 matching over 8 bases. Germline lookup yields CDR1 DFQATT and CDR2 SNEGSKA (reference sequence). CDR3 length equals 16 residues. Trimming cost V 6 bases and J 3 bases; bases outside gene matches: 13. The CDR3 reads CSARTFTGTSYNEQFF. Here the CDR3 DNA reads TGCAGTGCGCGCACTTTCACCGGGACTAGCTACAATGAGCAGTTCTTC.

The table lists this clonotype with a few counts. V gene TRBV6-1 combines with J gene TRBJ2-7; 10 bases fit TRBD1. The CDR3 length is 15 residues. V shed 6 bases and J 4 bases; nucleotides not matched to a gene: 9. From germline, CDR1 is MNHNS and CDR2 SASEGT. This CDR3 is CASSITRDRGYEQYF. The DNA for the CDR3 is TGTGCCAGCAGCATAACCCGGGACAGGGGATACGAGCAGTACTTC.

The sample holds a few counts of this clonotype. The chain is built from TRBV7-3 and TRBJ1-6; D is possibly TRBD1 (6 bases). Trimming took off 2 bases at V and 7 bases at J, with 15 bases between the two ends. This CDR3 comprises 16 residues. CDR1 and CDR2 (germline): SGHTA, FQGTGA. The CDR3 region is CASSLGGGGQNSPLHF. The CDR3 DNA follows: TGTGCCAGCAGCTTAGGGGGCGGGGGCCAGAATTCACCCCTCCACTTT.

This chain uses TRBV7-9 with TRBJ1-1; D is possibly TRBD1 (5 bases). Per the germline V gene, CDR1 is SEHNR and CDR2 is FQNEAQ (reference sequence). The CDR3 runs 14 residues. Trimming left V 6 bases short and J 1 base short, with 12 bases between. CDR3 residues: CASRAGQANTEAFF. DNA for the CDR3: TGTGCCAGCAGAGCAGGACAAGCGAACACTGAAGCTTTCTTT. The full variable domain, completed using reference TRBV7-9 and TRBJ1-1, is DTGVSQNPRHKITKRGQNVTFRCDPISEHNRLYWYRQTLGQGPEFLTYFQNEAQLEKSRLLSDRFSAERPKGSFSTLEIQRTEQGDSAMYLCASRAGQANTEAFFGQGTRLTVV.

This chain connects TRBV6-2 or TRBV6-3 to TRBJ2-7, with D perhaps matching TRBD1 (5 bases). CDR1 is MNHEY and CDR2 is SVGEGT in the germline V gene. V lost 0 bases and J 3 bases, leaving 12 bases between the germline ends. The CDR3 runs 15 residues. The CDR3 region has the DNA TGTGCCAGCAGTTACTCGAACGCGCAGGGCTACGAGCAGTACTTC. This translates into CASSYSNAQGYEQYF.

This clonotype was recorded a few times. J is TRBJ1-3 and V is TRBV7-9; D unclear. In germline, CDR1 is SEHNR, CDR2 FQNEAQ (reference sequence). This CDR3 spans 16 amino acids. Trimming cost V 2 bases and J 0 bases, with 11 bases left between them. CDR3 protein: CASSLKRHSSGNTIYF. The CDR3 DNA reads TGTGCCAGCAGCTTAAAGAGGCACTCCTCTGGAAACACCATATATTTT.

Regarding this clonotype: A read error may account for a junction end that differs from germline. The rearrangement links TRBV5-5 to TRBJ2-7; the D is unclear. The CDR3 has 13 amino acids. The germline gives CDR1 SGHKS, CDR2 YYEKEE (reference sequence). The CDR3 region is CASSFPGPYGQYF. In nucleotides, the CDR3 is TGTGCCAGCAGCTTCCCTGGGCCCTACGGGCAGTACTTC.

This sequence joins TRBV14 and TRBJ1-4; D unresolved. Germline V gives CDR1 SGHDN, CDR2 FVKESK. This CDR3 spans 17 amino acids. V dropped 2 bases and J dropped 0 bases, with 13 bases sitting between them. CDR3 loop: CASSQHAQLATNEKLFF. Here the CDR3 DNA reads TGTGCCAGCAGCCAACATGCACAGCTTGCAACTAATGAAAAACTGTTTTTT.

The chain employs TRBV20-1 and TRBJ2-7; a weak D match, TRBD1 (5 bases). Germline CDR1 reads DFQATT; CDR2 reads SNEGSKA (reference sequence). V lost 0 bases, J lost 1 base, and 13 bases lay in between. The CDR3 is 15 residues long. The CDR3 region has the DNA TGCAGTGCTAGAGATCTGCTCTCAGGGTCCTACGAGCAGTACTTC. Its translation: CSARDLLSGSYEQYF.

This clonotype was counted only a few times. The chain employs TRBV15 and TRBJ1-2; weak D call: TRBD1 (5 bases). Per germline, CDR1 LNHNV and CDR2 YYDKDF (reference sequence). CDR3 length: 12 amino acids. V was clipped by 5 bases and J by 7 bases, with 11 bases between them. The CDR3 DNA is TGTGCCACCAGCCCCAGGGCTGGTGGCTACACCTTC. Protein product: CATSPRAGGYTF.

The DNA of the CDR3 is TGTGCCAGCAGTGAAGCGGGGAGTCTATATGGCTACACCTTC. Protein: CASSEAGSLYGYTF. The chain combines TRBV6-1 with TRBJ1-2; no clear D. Germline V gene data show CDR1 as MNHNS and CDR2 as SASEGT. The CDR3 has 14 amino acids. Deletions cut 0 bases from V and 5 bases from J, with 10 bases between.

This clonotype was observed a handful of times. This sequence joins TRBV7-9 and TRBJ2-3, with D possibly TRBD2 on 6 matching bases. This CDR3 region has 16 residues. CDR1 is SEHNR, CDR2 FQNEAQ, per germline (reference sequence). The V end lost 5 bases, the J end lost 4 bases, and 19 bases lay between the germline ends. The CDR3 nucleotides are TGTGCCAGCAGCGCTGCGGGGTCCAATCGGGCAGATACGCAGTATTTT. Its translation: CASSAAGSNRADTQYF.

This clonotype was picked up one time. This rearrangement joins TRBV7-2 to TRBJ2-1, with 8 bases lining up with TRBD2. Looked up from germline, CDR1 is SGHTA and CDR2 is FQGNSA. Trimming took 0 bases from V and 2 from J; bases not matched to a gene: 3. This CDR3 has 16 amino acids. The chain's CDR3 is CASSLAGTRAYNEQFF. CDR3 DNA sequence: TGTGCCAGCAGCTTAGCCGGGACTAGGGCCTACAATGAGCAGTTCTTC.

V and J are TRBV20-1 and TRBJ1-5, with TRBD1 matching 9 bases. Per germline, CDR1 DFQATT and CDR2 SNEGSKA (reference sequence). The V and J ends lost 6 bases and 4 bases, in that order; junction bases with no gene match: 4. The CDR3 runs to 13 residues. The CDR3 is CSARGTGNQPQHF. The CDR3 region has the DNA TGCAGTGCCCGAGGGACAGGGAATCAGCCCCAGCATTTT.

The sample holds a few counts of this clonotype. CDR3 in amino acids: CSVEQSSYNEQFF. CDR3 DNA: TGCAGCGTTGAACAGAGCTCCTACAATGAGCAGTTCTTC. The chain joins TRBV29-1 to TRBJ2-1; D is undetermined. Germline CDR1 is SQVTM and CDR2 is ANQGSEA. V was shortened by 2 bases and J by 0 bases, with 5 bases between the two germline ends. The CDR3 length is 13 residues.

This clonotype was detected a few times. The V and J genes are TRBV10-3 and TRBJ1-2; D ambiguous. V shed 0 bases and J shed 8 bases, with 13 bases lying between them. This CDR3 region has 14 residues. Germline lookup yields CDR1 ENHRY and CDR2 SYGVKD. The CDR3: CAISESSGMEGYTF. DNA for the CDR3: TGTGCCATCAGTGAGTCATCGGGGATGGAGGGCTACACCTTC.

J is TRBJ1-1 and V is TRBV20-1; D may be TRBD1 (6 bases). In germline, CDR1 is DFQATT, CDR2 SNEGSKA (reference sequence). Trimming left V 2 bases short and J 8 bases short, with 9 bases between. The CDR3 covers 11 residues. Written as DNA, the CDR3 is TGCAGTGCTAGATCAACAGGGGAAGCTTTCTTT. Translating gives CSARSTGEAFF.

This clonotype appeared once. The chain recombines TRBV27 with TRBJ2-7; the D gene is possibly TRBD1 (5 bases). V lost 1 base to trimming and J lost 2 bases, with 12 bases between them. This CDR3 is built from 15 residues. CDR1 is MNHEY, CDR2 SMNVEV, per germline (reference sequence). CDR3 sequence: CASSLYPDTTYEQYF. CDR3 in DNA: TGTGCCAGCAGTTTATATCCGGACACAACCTACGAGCAGTACTTC.

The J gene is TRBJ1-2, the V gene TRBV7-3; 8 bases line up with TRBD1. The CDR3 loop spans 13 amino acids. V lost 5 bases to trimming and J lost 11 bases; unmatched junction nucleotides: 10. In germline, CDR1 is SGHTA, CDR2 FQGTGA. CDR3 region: CASSQSTGGTYTF. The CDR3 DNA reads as TGTGCCAGCAGCCAGAGTACAGGGGGGACGTACACCTTC. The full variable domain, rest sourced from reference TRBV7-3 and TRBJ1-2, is GAGVSQTPSNKVTEKGKYVELRCDPISGHTALYWYRQSLGQGPEFLIYFQGTGAADDSGLPNDRFFAVRPEGSVSTLKIQRTERGDSAVYLCASSQSTGGTYTFGSGTRLTVV.

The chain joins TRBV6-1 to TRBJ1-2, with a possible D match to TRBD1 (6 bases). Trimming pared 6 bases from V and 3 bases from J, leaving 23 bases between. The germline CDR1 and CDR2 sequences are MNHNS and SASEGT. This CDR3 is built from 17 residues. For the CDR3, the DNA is TGTGCCAGCAGGGGCCGCGTGGGGGCCCTCCCCTACTATGGCTACACCTTC. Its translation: CASRGRVGALPYYGYTF.

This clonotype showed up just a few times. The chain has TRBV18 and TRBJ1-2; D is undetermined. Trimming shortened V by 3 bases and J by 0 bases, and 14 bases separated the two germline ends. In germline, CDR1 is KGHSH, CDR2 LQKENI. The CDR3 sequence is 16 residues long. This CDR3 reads CASSPQVVLPNYGYTF. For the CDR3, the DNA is TGTGCCAGCTCACCCCAAGTCGTGTTACCTAACTATGGCTACACCTTC.

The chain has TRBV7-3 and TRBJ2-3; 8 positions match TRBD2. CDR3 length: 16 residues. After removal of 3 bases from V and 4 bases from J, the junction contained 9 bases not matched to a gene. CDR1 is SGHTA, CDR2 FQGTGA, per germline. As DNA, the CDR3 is TGTGCCAGCAGCTTTCAGGGCGGGAGGAGGTCAGATACGCAGTATTTT. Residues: CASSFQGGRRSDTQYF.

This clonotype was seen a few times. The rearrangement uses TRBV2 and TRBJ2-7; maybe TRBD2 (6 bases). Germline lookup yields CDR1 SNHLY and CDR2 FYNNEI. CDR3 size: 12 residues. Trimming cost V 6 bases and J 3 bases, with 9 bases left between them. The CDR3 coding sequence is TGTGCCAGCAGACCGGGGGACTACGAGCAGTACTTC. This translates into CASRPGDYEQYF. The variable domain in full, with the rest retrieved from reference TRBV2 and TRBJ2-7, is EPEVTQTPSHQVTQMGQEVILRCVPISNHLYFYWYRQILGQKVEFLVSFYNNEISEKSEIFDDQFSVERPDGSNFTLKIRSTKLEDSAMYFCASRPGDYEQYFGPGTRLTVT.

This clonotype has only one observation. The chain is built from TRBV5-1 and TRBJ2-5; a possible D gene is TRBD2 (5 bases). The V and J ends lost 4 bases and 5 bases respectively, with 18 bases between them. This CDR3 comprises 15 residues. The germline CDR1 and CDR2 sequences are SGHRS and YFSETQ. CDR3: CASSPGRAEWETQYF. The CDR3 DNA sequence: TGCGCCAGCAGCCCGGGTCGAGCGGAATGGGAGACCCAGTACTTC.

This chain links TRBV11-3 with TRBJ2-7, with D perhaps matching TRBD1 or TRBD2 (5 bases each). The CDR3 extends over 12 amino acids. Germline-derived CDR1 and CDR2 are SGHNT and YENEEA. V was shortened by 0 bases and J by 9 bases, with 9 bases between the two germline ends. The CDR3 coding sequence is TGTGCCAGCAGCTTAGATGGGGACGTGCAGTACTTC. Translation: CASSLDGDVQYF.

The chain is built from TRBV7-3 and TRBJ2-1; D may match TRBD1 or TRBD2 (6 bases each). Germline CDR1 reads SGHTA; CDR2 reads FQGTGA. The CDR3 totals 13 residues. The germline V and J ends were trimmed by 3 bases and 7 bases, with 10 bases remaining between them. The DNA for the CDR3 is TGTGCCAGCAGCTTGAGGGGGAGGAATGAGCAGTTCTTC. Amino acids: CASSLRGRNEQFF.

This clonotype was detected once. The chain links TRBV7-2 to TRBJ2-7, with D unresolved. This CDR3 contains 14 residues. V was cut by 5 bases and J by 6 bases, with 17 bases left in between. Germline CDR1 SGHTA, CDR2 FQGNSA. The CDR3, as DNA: TGTGCCAGCAGCCCCGCCCGTTCATTGTTCGAGCAGTACTTC. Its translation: CASSPARSLFEQYF.

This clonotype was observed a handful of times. The CDR3 nucleotides are TGTGCCAGCAGCCTCCTCCGGGACAGTTTGTCCGTGGGGGCCAACGTCCTGACTTTC. Translated, it gives CASSLLRDSLSVGANVLTF. V is TRBV28 and J is TRBJ2-6; 7 positions match TRBD1. The germline V gene has CDR1 MDHEN and CDR2 SYDVKM. The CDR3 is made up of 19 amino acids. Trimming took 6 bases from V and 4 from J; bases not matched to a gene: 18.

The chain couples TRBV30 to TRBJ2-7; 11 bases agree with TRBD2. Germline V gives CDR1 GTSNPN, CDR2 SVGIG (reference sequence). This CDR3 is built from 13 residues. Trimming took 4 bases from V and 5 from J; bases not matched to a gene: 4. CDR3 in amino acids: CAWISGRANEQYF. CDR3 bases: TGTGCCTGGATTAGCGGGAGGGCCAACGAGCAGTACTTC.